The entry below describes one T cell receptor (beta chain). Its specificity is not known. These data come from a study of post-analysis software for immune sequencing data. Points from the study as a whole: When patients were compared with controls, four to six TRBV segments were more frequent, TRBV5-6, TRBV5-1 and TRBV20-1 among them. Normalized Chao1 diversity was significantly lower in multiple sclerosis patients than in controls.

Germline loops: CDR1 SGHRS, CDR2 YFSETQ. CDR3 size: 13 residues. V lost 5 bases and J lost 5; bases outside the gene matches: 4. Presence of unique molecular identifiers characterized the TCR beta cDNA libraries. TCRdb reanalysed the PCR reads using MiXCR and keeps one entry per CDR3 protein. Of approximately 770,000 distinct CDR3 sequences listed, around 42% are singletons. The V gene is TRBV5-1, the J gene TRBJ2-1; TRBD1 aligns across 7 bases. The TCR originated in a girl aged 5 to 17 with multiple sclerosis. The material sequenced was blood. The CDR3 bases are TGCGCCAGCAGGACAGGGTCCGACAATGAGCAGTTCTTC. Encoded protein: CASRTGSDNEQFF.